Described below is a single T cell receptor beta chain sequence and its context. Its recognized antigen is unknown. Nothing much larger sits one base from this clone, and base qualities are not available. The cohort consisted of 600 to 750 healthy bone marrow donors. All cohort members were sampled while nominally healthy, although unrecorded immune exposures were likely present. The donor tested CMV seronegative and was one of the 352 seronegative cohort members. A peripheral blood sample was collected from each donor, and TCR beta sequencing was performed on peripheral blood mononuclear cells. The Qiagen DNeasy Blood Extraction Kit was used to extract genomic DNA from the blood cell samples. The V end gives up 1 base and the J end 0 bases, leaving 11 bases in the junction not matched to a gene. Inclusive of the bounding cysteine and valine, the CDR3 is 18 residues long. The only DNA kept is the CDR3, 54 bases in frame from the first base. Sequences SGHRS (CDR1) and YFSETQ (CDR2) are obtained from the germline V gene.

The data belong to a study of cytomegalovirus exposure and HLA in healthy donors (dated by TCRdb to 2017 to 2019). For the study in its entirety: An earlier analysis of fewer than 750 of the donors reported about 280 Gb of sequence data and about 120 million unique TCR beta sequences obtained from approximately 180 million T cells. An early release that covered 500 to 800 HLA-typed donors contained approximately 290 gigabases of sequencing data and 65 million to 100 million unique TCR sequences. Of the roughly 400 genotyped donors, 70% to 90% were placed in the genetic ancestry cluster associated with self-reported Caucasian donors. The study was designed to test whether signatures of past pathogen exposure could be identified by cataloging public T cell receptors. The study profiled the T cell repertoires of under 850 subjects by immunosequencing and related them to cytomegalovirus serostatus. Besides the first cohort of 666 subjects, a separate validation cohort made up of 120 different subjects was used. To predict cytomegalovirus infection status, the study combined high-throughput TCR immunosequencing, statistical association of individual TCRs with disease status, and machine learning. A later analysis re-examined previously published TCR beta repertoires from about 700 donors and added high-resolution HLA genotyping to investigate patterns of TCR occurrence. Rather than using new phenotypic data, the later analysis identified candidate immune exposures from TCR beta sequences and from how often those sequences occurred across donors. In an earlier analysis of 587 of the donors, high-throughput TCR beta sequencing was used to judge whether each TCR beta V gene segment behaved as functional or pseudogenic. Donor age, sex, ethnicity and CMV serostatus were collected together with the repertoire data. In a later genetic analysis, genome-wide SNP genotypes for about 55% of the roughly 700 donors were used, and that subset was treated as a discovery cohort. All discovery cohort repertoires had been generated using a single sequencing platform. Class I and class II HLA loci were covered by the typing at four-digit resolution. The number of donors typed differed by locus, with roughly 620-630 for A, B, C, DRB1 and DQB1, more than 500 for DQA1, approximately 580 for DPA1, and approximately 470 for DPB1. Because of strong linkage in the cohort, roughly five DR-DQ haplotypes were treated as single units for association and clustering. Among some 400 genotyped donors of the cohort, an average of 235,054 unique TCR beta nucleotide sequences were sequenced per donor, roughly 20% of them non-productive.

Preparation of the library involved the immunoSEQ multiplex PCR assay. For the multiplex PCR, a mixture combining 60 forward primers for TCR Vbeta segments and 13 reverse primers for TCR Jbeta segments was used. The CDR3 region of rearranged TCR beta genes was amplified from genomic DNA with a multiplex PCR assay. The Illumina HiSeq System was used to sequence the amplified TCR beta libraries as 87-base-pair reads. Turning to the authors' computational methods: Across the roughly 700 repertoires, a later analysis counted roughly 77 million unique TCR beta chains, about 10 million of which were shared by at least two donors. Raw reads were error-corrected and collapsed into unique sequences with a nearest-neighbor algorithm that merged closely related sequences to remove PCR and sequencing errors. Alignment of CDR3 sequences to IMGT reference sequences was used to assign V, D and J gene segments. For a sequence to be retained, a match of at least six nucleotides to both a V gene segment and a J gene segment was required. Rearrangements were called productive when the CDR3 lacked stop codons and stayed in frame with V and J; all others were non-productive. CDR3 was defined by IMGT convention, running from the second conserved V-encoded cysteine to the conserved J-encoded phenylalanine. In an earlier analysis of more than 550 of the donors, sequences lacking an unambiguous match to a single V gene segment were excluded. An earlier analysis of several hundred of the donors called V segments functional above 56.7% productive rearrangements and segregating when the between-donor standard deviation exceeded 5%. To diagnose cytomegalovirus status from the catalog of TCR beta chain sequences, a statistical classification framework was built. In a later analysis, TCR nucleotide sequences were compared against IMGT/GENE-DB human TR gene sequences so that V and J genes could be assigned. The TCRdist pipeline was used in a later analysis to assign CDR3 sequences and most-parsimonious VDJ recombination scenarios. A later analysis defined each TCR beta chain by its CDR3 amino acid sequence plus V-gene family, and excluded reads lacking a unique V-gene family. To address suspected cross-contamination and a sequencing artifact, a later analysis removed approximately 590 highly shared, low-generation-probability nucleotide sequences. A later analysis calculated a clonal expansion index for each public chain from normalized within-repertoire ranks of inferred template counts. In a later analysis, generation probabilities were computed with a VDJ recombination model fitted to out-of-frame rearrangements, and the resulting probabilities were checked against IGoR. A later analysis scored TCR-TCR, TCR-HLA and TCR-CMV co-occurrence with hypergeometric tests, applying a repertoire-size bias correction to TCR pairs. False discovery rates were estimated in a later analysis by permuting HLA or CMV assignments 20 times. A later analysis grouped co-occurring TCRs with DBSCAN, adding TCRdist sequence similarity when clustering within HLA-allele-positive subsets. Co-occurrence clustering excluded repertoires with fewer than 30,000 or more than 120,000 public chains, plus five with anomalous nucleotide sharing. Sourced from immuneACCESS, this table was stored by TCRdb with only in-frame sequences that have V and J called. A share of the clones is absent; for the studies checked, an unresolved V gene accounts for under half, and the remainder has no known explanation. V, J and clone size are those of that table, while D and trimming were read from the DNA. The sample table holds approximately 180,000 clones, of which over 60% were seen once. The ten largest clones represent approximately 0.99% of the sample.

What the work shows at the level of the full study, not this receptor alone: Three of the identified cytomegalovirus-associated TCR beta chains were confirmed in vitro to be specific for cytomegalovirus antigens. In both the original and validation cohorts, the classifier was reported to diagnose cytomegalovirus status with high specificity and sensitivity. At a false discovery rate of 0.05, a later analysis linked roughly 17,000 TCR beta sequences to specific HLA alleles. A further reported finding was that TCR beta sequences accurately predicted the HLA-A and HLA-B alleles for most subjects in the first cohort. A later analysis reported that several top co-occurrence clusters appeared linked to parvovirus B19, influenza, CMV and Epstein-Barr virus. The sequencing pipeline was judged likely to have produced a cluster of highly shared sequence variants as a technical artifact. The presence/absence analyses assumed that sequencing depth was roughly uniform across donors, and that assumption may not be true. While some public TCRs were present in many individuals, most TCR sequences turned up only very rarely across donors. The study listed 164 TCR beta chains as associated with cytomegalovirus. Only TCR beta chains were sequenced in this cohort, and the absence of alpha or paired-chain data limited detectable features. In an earlier analysis of around 500 of the donors, most TCR beta V segments appeared in productive rearrangements about 87% or about 30% of the time, broadly matching IMGT annotations. In a later analysis, most CMV-associated TCR beta chains were found to appear HLA-restricted, with HLA associations seemingly driven largely by CMV exposure. In a later analysis, HLA-associated TCR beta chains showed more clonal expansion and lower generation probabilities than non-associated chains that were equally common. The only immune exposure information available for the cohort was CMV serostatus. The authors suggested that the approach could potentially be extended to other disease states and immunological phenotypes. Some IMGT-functional V segments, including TRBV6-2 and TRBV6-3, could not be told apart with the 87-base-pair reads, so those segments were excluded. HLA typing was unavailable for some donors at each locus, so association tests used only the typed subset. V-gene and J-gene trimming of TCR beta chains was associated with a missense DCLRE1C variant in a later genetic analysis, and the association was replicated in an independent cohort. According to a later analysis, TCR association rates differed among HLA loci, with DRB1 alleles showing the most associated TCRs and HLA-C alleles showing the fewest. Correlated functional status among segregating V segments might reflect linkage disequilibrium, but an unknown experimental factor could not be ruled out. In a later genetic analysis, fewer N-insertions in productive TCRs were reported among donors in an Asian-associated ancestry cluster than the roughly 700-donor mean. Approximately 18 rarely observed V segments, including chromosome 9 orphons, were excluded from the earlier analysis of about 610 of the donors because counts were too low. Assigning TCR associations to individual alleles was difficult when HLA alleles, especially DR and DQ, strongly co-occurred.

This sequence was found in a woman aged 40 to 55 in good health and CMV-seronegative. Material for sequencing was PBMCs. The rearrangement combines TRBV5-1 with TRBJ2-7, with 9 middle bases fitting TRBD1. CDR3 protein: CASSLQPTGGLSSYEQYV. The DNA sequence is given as TGCGCCAGCAGCTTGCAGCCAACAGGGGGCCTAAGCTCCTACGAGCAGTACGTC.